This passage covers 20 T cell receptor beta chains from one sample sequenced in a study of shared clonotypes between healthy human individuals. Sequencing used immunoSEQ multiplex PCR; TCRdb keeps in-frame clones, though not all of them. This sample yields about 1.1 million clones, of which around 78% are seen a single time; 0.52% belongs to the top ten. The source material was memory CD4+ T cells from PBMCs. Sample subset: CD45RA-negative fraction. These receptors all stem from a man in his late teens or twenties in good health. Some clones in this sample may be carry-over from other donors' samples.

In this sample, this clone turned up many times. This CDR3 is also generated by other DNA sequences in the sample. The CDR3: CASSTTGGNTEAFF. CDR3 nucleotide sequence: TGTGCCAGCAGCACGACAGGGGGCAACACTGAAGCTTTCTTT. The J gene is TRBJ1-1, the V gene TRBV28; 10 positions agree with TRBD1. V was clipped by 6 bases and J by 2 bases; unmatched bases: 3. CDR1 and CDR2 (germline): MDHEN, SYDVKM. This CDR3 spans 14 amino acids.

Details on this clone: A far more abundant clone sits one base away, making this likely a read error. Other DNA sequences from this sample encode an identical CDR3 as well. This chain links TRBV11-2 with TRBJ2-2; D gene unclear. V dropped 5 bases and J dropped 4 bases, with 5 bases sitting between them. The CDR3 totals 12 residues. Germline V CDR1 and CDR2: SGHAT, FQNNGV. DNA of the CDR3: TGTGCCAGCAGCCAGCTCACCGGGGAGCTGTTTTTT. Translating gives CASSQLTGELFF.

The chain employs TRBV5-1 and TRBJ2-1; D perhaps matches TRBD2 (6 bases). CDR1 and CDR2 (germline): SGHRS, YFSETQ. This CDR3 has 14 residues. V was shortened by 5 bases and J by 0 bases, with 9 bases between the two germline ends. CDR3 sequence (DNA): TGCGCCAGCAGAGCGGGTCTCTCCTACAATGAGCAGTTCTTC. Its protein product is CASRAGLSYNEQFF.

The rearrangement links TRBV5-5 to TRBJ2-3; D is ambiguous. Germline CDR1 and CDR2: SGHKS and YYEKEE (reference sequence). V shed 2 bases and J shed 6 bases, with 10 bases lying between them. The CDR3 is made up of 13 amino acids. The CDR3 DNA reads TGTGCCAGCAGCTTTCGTGGTTCGGATACGCAGTATTTT. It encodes CASSFRGSDTQYF.

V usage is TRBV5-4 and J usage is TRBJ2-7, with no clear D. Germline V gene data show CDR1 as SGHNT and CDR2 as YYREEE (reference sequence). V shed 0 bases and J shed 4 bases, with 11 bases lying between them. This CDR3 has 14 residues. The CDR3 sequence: CASSLGSHLYEQYF. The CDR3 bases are TGTGCCAGCAGCTTGGGGAGTCACCTGTACGAGCAGTACTTC.

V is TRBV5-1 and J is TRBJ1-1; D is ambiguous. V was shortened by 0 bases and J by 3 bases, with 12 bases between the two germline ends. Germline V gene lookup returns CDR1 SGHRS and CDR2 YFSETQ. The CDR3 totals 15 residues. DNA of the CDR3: TGCGCCAGCAGCTTGGCACCCAGGATGGACACTGAAGCTTTCTTT. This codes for CASSLAPRMDTEAFF.

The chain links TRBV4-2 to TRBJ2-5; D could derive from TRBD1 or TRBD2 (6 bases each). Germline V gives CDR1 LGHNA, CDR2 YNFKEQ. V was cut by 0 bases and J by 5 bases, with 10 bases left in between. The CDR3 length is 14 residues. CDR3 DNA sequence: TGTGCCAGCAGCCAAGATCAGGGGAGGGAGACCCAGTACTTC. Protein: CASSQDQGRETQYF.

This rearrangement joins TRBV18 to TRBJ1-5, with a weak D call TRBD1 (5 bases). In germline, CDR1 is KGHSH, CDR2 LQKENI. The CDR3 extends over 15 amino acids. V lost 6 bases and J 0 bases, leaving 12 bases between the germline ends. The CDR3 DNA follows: TGTGCCAGCTCGACAGAGGGGCTTAGCAATCAGCCCCAGCATTTT. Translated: CASSTEGLSNQPQHF.

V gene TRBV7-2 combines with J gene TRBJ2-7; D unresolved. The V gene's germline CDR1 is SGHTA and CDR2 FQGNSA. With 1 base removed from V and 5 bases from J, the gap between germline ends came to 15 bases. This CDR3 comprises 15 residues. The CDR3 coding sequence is TGTGCCAGCAGCTTAGAGGCCATAGCTCTCCACGAGCAGTACTTC. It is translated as CASSLEAIALHEQYF.

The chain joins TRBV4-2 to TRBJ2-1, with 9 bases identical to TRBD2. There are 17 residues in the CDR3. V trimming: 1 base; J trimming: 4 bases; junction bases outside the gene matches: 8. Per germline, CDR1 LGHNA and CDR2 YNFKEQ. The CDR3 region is CASSQVGLAGSYNEQFF. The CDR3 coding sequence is TGTGCCAGCAGCCAAGTTGGTCTAGCGGGGAGTTACAATGAGCAGTTCTTC.

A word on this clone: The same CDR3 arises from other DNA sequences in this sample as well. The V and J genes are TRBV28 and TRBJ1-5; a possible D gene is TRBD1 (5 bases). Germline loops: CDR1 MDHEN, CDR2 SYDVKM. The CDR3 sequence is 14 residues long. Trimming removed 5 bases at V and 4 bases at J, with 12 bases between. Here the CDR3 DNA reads TGTGCCAGCAGTCCCGGGACCAAGAATCAGCCCCAGCATTTT. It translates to CASSPGTKNQPQHF.

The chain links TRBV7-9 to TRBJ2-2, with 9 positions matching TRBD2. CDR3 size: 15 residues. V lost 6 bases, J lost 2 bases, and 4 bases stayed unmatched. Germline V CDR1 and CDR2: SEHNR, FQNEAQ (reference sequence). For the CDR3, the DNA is TGTGCCAGCAGTCTAGCGGGACACAACACCGGGGAGCTGTTTTTT. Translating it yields CASSLAGHNTGELFF. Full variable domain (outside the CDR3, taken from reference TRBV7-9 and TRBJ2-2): DTGVSQNPRHKITKRGQNVTFRCDPISEHNRLYWYRQTLGQGPEFLTYFQNEAQLEKSRLLSDRFSAERPKGSFSTLEIQRTEQGDSAMYLCASSLAGHNTGELFFGEGSRLTVL.

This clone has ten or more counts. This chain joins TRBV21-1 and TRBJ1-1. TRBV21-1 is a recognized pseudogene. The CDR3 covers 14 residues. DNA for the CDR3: TGTGCCAGCAGCTCCTTCGGACGAAACACTGAAGCTTTCTTT. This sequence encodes CASSSFGRNTEAFF.

The CDR3 is CASSLDRGRYEQYF. The DNA of the CDR3 is TGTGCCAGCAGTTTGGACAGGGGGCGATACGAGCAGTACTTC. This chain uses TRBV7-9 with TRBJ2-7, with 11 bases matching TRBD1. Germline V gene lookup returns CDR1 SEHNR and CDR2 FQNEAQ (reference sequence). The V gene end was trimmed by 6 bases and the J gene end by 4 bases; junction bases not matched to a gene: 5. This CDR3 is 14 amino acids long. The variable domain in full, completed from reference TRBV7-9 and TRBJ2-7, reads DTGVSQNPRHKITKRGQNVTFRCDPISEHNRLYWYRQTLGQGPEFLTYFQNEAQLEKSRLLSDRFSAERPKGSFSTLEIQRTEQGDSAMYLCASSLDRGRYEQYFGPGTRLTVT.

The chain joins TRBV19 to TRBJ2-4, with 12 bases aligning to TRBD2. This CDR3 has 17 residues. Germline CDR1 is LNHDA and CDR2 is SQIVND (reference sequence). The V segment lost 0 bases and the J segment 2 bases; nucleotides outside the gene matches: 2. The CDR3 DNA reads TGTGCCAGTAGTATAGATGGACTAGCGGGGACCAAAAACATTCAGTACTTC. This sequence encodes CASSIDGLAGTKNIQYF.

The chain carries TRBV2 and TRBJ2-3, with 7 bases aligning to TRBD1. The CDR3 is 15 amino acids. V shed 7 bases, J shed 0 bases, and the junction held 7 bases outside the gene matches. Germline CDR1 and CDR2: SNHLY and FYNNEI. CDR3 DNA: TGTGCCAGCACGACAGGGCCCGCTAGCACAGATACGCAGTATTTT. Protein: CASTTGPASTDTQYF.

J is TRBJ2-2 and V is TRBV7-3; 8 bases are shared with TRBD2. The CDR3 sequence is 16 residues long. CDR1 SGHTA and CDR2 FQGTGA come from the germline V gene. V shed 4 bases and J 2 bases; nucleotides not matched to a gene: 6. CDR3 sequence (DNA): TGTGCCAGCAGCTGGAAGGGGACTAGTAACACCGGGGAGCTGTTTTTT. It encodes CASSWKGTSNTGELFF.

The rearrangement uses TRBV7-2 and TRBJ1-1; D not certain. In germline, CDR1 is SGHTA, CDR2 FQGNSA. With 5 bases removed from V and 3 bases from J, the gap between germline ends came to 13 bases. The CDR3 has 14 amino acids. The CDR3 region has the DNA TGTGCCAGCAGCGAGAACGGCCTCTACACTGAAGCTTTCTTT. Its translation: CASSENGLYTEAFF. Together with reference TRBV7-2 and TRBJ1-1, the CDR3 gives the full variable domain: GAGVSQSPSNKVTEKGKDVELRCDPISGHTALYWYRQSLGQGLEFLIYFQGNSAPDKSGLPSDRFSAERTGGSVSTLTIQRTQQEDSAVYLCASSENGLYTEAFFGQGTRLTVV.

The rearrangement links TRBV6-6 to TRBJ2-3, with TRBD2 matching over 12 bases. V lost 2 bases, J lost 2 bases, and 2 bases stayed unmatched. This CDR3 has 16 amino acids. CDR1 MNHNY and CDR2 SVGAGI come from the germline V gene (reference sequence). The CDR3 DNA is TGTGCCAGCAGTTACGGACTAGCGGGGAACACAGATACGCAGTATTTT. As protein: CASSYGLAGNTDTQYF.

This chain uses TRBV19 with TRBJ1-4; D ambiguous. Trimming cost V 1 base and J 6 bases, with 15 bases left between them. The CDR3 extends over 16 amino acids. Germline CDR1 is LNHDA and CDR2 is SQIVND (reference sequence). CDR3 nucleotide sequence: TGTGCCAGTAGTATAGTGGCGGGATTGAAGGATGAAAAACTGTTTTTT. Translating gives CASSIVAGLKDEKLFF.